This T cell receptor (beta chain) is from a study of T cells in Graves' hyperthyroidism and ophthalmopathy. As for the study in general: Before treatment of any kind, peripheral blood was taken at initial diagnosis. Study-wide results and limits: Researchers found most expanded thyroid clonotypes above 0.001 in blood as well.

Regarding this clonotype: The antigen remains unidentified.

Researchers amplified the TCR beta CDR3 regions from RNA transcripts. With the HTBI primer set, the TCR CDR3 went through a first round of RT-PCR. TCRdb redid the calling of the multiplex PCR reads with MiXCR, one entry per CDR3 protein. The profile shows around 720,000 distinct CDR3 sequences, approximately 36% of them singletons. The receptor was derived from a woman between 40 and 50 years old with Graves' hyperthyroidism. The sample consisted of blood.

CDR3 amino acids: CASSQVAPRDSLGYGYTF. The CDR3 DNA is TGTGCCAGCAGCCAAGTCGCCCCCCGGGACAGCCTTGGCTATGGCTACACCTTC. V gene TRBV3-1 combines with J gene TRBJ1-2, with 7 nucleotides matching TRBD1. Per the germline V gene, CDR1 is LGHDT and CDR2 is YNNKEL (reference sequence). This CDR3 has 18 residues. Unmatched junction bases numbered 15, after V lost 1 base and J lost 4 bases.